The 25 T cell receptor beta chains listed next were all sequenced from one sample in a study of OX40 agonist ivuxolimab in advanced cancers. Repertoires were generated with immunoSEQ multiplex PCR, while TCRdb's copy carries only in-frame clones and drops some. The data show tens of thousands of clones, 65% to 90% seen once. This specimen consisted of CD4+ or CD8+ T cells sorted from blood, obtained in a trial of the OX40 agonist ivuxolimab. These receptors were collected from an adult with an advanced solid tumor such as melanoma, head and neck, liver or kidney cancer.

This clone was seen at least ten times. This chain links TRBV6-5 with TRBJ1-5, with D unclear. Germline lookup yields CDR1 MNHEY and CDR2 SVGAGI. V was shortened by 1 base and J by 4 bases, with 5 bases between the two germline ends. CDR3 length equals 13 residues. The CDR3 spells CASSYFRNQPQHF. In nucleotides, the CDR3 is TGTGCCAGCAGTTACTTTAGGAATCAGCCCCAGCATTTT.

The chain carries TRBV27 and TRBJ1-2, with D possibly TRBD1 on 6 matching bases. V shed 2 bases and J shed 1 base, with 14 bases lying between them. Germline CDR1 and CDR2: MNHEY and SMNVEV (reference sequence). This CDR3 spans 16 amino acids. The CDR3 loop reads CASSLRSSGVNYGYTF. The CDR3 DNA follows: TGTGCCAGCAGTTTACGTAGCTCAGGGGTTAACTATGGCTACACCTTC.

This clone was observed a few times. V usage is TRBV6-6 and J usage is TRBJ2-1, with 9 bases matching TRBD1. After removal of 5 bases from V and 7 bases from J, the junction contained 3 bases not matched to a gene. The V gene's germline CDR1 is MNHNY and CDR2 SVGAGI (reference sequence). The CDR3 runs 13 residues. The CDR3 reads CASSGDRVNEQFF. CDR3 nucleotide sequence: TGTGCCAGCAGTGGGGACAGGGTTAATGAGCAGTTCTTC.

In this sample, this clone turned up once. The chain is built from TRBV6-5 and TRBJ1-6; a possible D gene is TRBD1 (6 bases). From germline, CDR1 is MNHEY and CDR2 SVGAGI. V was shortened by 0 bases and J by 1 base, with 7 bases between the two germline ends. The CDR3 is made up of 16 amino acids. The CDR3 spells CASSYSGQSYNSPLHF. The CDR3 DNA reads TGTGCCAGCAGTTACTCCGGACAGTCCTATAATTCACCCCTCCACTTT.

This sequence joins TRBV13 and TRBJ2-7; 9 nucleotides align to TRBD2. Germline V CDR1 and CDR2: PRHDT, FYEKMQ (reference sequence). The trim removed 5 bases at V and 3 bases at J, leaving 5 bases unmatched. The CDR3 is made up of 14 amino acids. This CDR3 is CASSPAGGHYEQYF. CDR3 coding DNA: TGTGCCAGCAGCCCGGCGGGGGGGCACTACGAGCAGTACTTC.

V and J are TRBV20-1 and TRBJ2-1; D unclear. The CDR3 is 11 residues long. Germline V gene data show CDR1 as DFQATT and CDR2 as SNEGSKA (reference sequence). With 6 bases removed from V and 6 bases from J, the gap between germline ends came to 9 bases. The CDR3 protein is CSAWTTNEQFF. DNA for the CDR3: TGCAGTGCCTGGACGACCAATGAGCAGTTCTTC.

The chain links TRBV9 to TRBJ2-6; D unresolved. Deletions cut 7 bases from V and 4 bases from J, with 9 bases between. CDR1 SGDLS and CDR2 YYNGEE come from the germline V gene. This CDR3 is 13 amino acids long. The CDR3 DNA follows: TGTGCCAGCGTCCACCCCGGGGCCAACGTCCTGACTTTC. It translates to CASVHPGANVLTF.

The sample holds a few counts of this clone. The V and J genes are TRBV5-6 and TRBJ2-5, with D hard to call. Germline assignment: CDR1 SGHDT and CDR2 YYEEEE. The CDR3 contains 11 residues. The V gene lost 1 base and the J gene lost 2 bases, with 0 bases spanning the gap. The CDR3 loop is CASSLQETQYF. CDR3 DNA sequence: TGTGCCAGCAGCTTGCAAGAGACCCAGTACTTC.

CDR3 nucleotides: TGTGCCACCCGGGTTACCTATTCCTCCGTCGCTGAAGCTTTCTTT. Encoded protein: CATRVTYSSVAEAFF. The chain uses TRBV27 and TRBJ1-1; no definite D call. Deletions cut 10 bases from V and 6 bases from J, with 24 bases between. From germline, CDR1 is MNHEY and CDR2 SMNVEV (reference sequence). This CDR3 has 15 amino acids.

The chain links TRBV19 to TRBJ1-1; 8 bases fit TRBD1. The CDR3 loop spans 16 amino acids. J was trimmed by 6 bases and V by 4 bases; bases with no gene match: 13. Per germline, CDR1 LNHDA and CDR2 SQIVND (reference sequence). The chain's CDR3 is CASSNRRDRRRPEAFF. The CDR3 DNA reads as TGTGCCAGTAGTAACCGACGGGACAGGCGCCGACCTGAAGCTTTCTTT.

The gene calls are TRBV30 and TRBJ1-2, with no clear D. The CDR3 extends over 12 amino acids. Per the germline V gene, CDR1 is GTSNPN and CDR2 is SVGIG (reference sequence). V gave up 0 bases and J gave up 5 bases, with 7 bases separating them. Here the CDR3 reads CAWSVLLYGYTF. CDR3 bases: TGTGCCTGGAGTGTACTCCTATATGGCTACACCTTC.

The gene calls are TRBV6-5 and TRBJ2-7, with TRBD2 matching 10 bases. The CDR3 sequence is 13 residues long. Trimming took 7 bases from V and 9 from J; bases not matched to a gene: 9. Germline V lookup: CDR1 MNHEY, CDR2 SVGAGI. The CDR3 region is CASKLAGTPAQYF. CDR3 DNA: TGTGCCAGCAAACTAGCGGGGACGCCCGCGCAGTACTTC.

The gene calls are TRBV2 and TRBJ2-5; D is uncertain. V lost 4 bases to trimming and J lost 4 bases, with 4 bases between them. CDR3 length: 11 amino acids. Germline V gives CDR1 SNHLY, CDR2 FYNNEI. The CDR3 region has the DNA TGTGCCAGCAGTGCAGCAGAGACCCAGTACTTC. This codes for CASSAAETQYF.

V gene TRBV28 combines with J gene TRBJ1-1; maybe TRBD1 (6 bases). Germline V CDR1 and CDR2: MDHEN, SYDVKM. This CDR3 has 14 residues. V lost 5 bases, J lost 3 bases, and 13 bases lay in between. This chain's CDR3 is CASSGGGAYTEAFF. In DNA, the CDR3 is TGTGCCAGCAGTGGAGGGGGGGCGTACACTGAAGCTTTCTTT.

The J gene is TRBJ2-3, the V gene TRBV27; D possibly corresponds to TRBD2 (5 bases). CDR1 and CDR2 (germline): MNHEY, SMNVEV (reference sequence). The CDR3 loop spans 16 amino acids. Trimming removed 4 bases from V and 2 bases from J, with 16 bases in between. The CDR3 sequence is CASSSLDPFDTDTQYF. CDR3 sequence (DNA): TGTGCCAGCAGTTCACTAGATCCCTTCGACACAGATACGCAGTATTTT.

This sequence joins TRBV7-8 and TRBJ2-3; D is unresolved. The CDR3 runs 14 residues. Germline V gene data show CDR1 as SGHVS and CDR2 as FQNEAQ. Trimming cost V 1 base and J 6 bases, with 11 bases left between them. CDR3 loop: CASSLGPASDTQYF. CDR3 sequence (DNA): TGTGCCAGCAGCTTAGGGCCCGCCAGCGATACGCAGTATTTT.

The gene calls are TRBV18 and TRBJ2-3; D might be TRBD2 (5 bases). V was shortened by 3 bases and J by 0 bases, with 25 bases between the two germline ends. The CDR3 is made up of 20 amino acids. CDR1 is KGHSH and CDR2 is LQKENI in the germline V gene. The CDR3 DNA reads TGTGCCAGCTCACCGGTGAGGTCGGGTTCTTTCGGGGTAAGCACAGATACGCAGTATTTT. Translating gives CASSPVRSGSFGVSTDTQYF.

J is TRBJ1-1 and V is TRBV11-2; the D is unclear. Germline V CDR1 and CDR2: SGHAT, FQNNGV. Between the trimmed V and J ends, which lost 3 bases and 1 base, there was a span of 6 bases. CDR3 length: 13 residues. The CDR3, as DNA: TGTGCCAGCAGCTTCGTAGAGAACACTGAAGCTTTCTTT. It is translated as CASSFVENTEAFF.

This clone was counted a few times. The chain links TRBV27 to TRBJ1-2; D call uncertain. The ends were cut back, 6 bases at V and 1 base at J, with 9 bases in the middle. Germline CDR1 and CDR2: MNHEY and SMNVEV (reference sequence). The CDR3 runs to 13 residues. The CDR3 bases are TGTGCCAGCAGCACCCTTCTTAACTATGGCTACACCTTC. Its protein is CASSTLLNYGYTF.

The chain joins TRBV4-1 to TRBJ1-2, with D tentatively TRBD1 (6 bases). Deletions cut 0 bases from V and 4 bases from J, with 9 bases between. CDR1 is MGHRA, CDR2 YSYEKL, per germline. The CDR3 consists of 14 residues. CDR3 DNA: TGCGCCAGCAGCCAAGATACAGGGTTCTATGGCTACACCTTC. Translation: CASSQDTGFYGYTF.

This clone is labeled as medium-sized. The V call is TRBV6-1, the J call TRBJ1-2, with D possibly matching TRBD1 (5 bases). The CDR3 is made up of 15 amino acids. Trimming removed 2 bases at V and 8 bases at J, with 18 bases between. Germline values: CDR1 MNHNS, CDR2 SASEGT. CDR3 residues: CASSEQGKIVGGYTF. For the CDR3, the DNA is TGTGCCAGCAGTGAACAGGGAAAAATAGTGGGCGGCTACACCTTC.

This clone showed up just a few times. The CDR3, as DNA: TGTGCCAGCAGCATCGTGACAAGCTCCTACGAGCAGTACTTC. Its protein product is CASSIVTSSYEQYF. The chain is built from TRBV7-6 and TRBJ2-7; D is undetermined. Looked up from germline, CDR1 is SGHVS and CDR2 is FNYEAQ. Between the trimmed V and J ends, which lost 5 bases and 0 bases, there was a span of 11 bases. The CDR3 is made up of 14 amino acids.

This clone was observed once. The chain employs TRBV28 and TRBJ2-2; no reliable D call. CDR1 MDHEN and CDR2 SYDVKM come from the germline V gene. Between the trimmed V and J ends, which lost 2 bases and 6 bases, there was a span of 4 bases. CDR3 length equals 12 residues. The CDR3: CASSLTSGELFF. The CDR3, as DNA: TGTGCCAGCAGTTTAACGTCCGGGGAGCTGTTTTTT. Based on the CDR3 plus reference TRBV28 and TRBJ2-2, the full variable domain is DVKVTQSSRYLVKRTGEKVFLECVQDMDHENMFWYRQDPGLGLRLIYFSYDVKMKEKGDIPEGYSVSREKKERFSLILESASTNQTSMYLCASSLTSGELFFGEGSRLTVL.

The chain joins TRBV29-1 to TRBJ1-1; the match to TRBD1 covers 7 bases. The germline V gene has CDR1 SQVTM and CDR2 ANQGSEA. The CDR3 contains 14 residues. CDR3 DNA: TGCAGTGCTACAGGGGCATCTCGGACCACTGAAGCTTTCTTT. Translating gives CSATGASRTTEAFF. Full variable domain (remainder filled in from reference TRBV29-1 and TRBJ1-1): SAVISQKPSRDICQRGTSLTIQCQVDSQVTMMFWYRQQPGQSLTLIATANQGSEATYESGFVIDKFPISRPNLTFSTLTVSNMSPEDSSIYLCSATGASRTTEAFFGQGTRLTVV.

The CDR3 is CASSRSLTSGVGTDTQYF. CDR3 bases: TGTGCCAGTAGTAGGTCCCTGACTAGCGGGGTGGGCACAGATACGCAGTATTTT. V gene TRBV19 combines with J gene TRBJ2-3, with 11 bases matching TRBD2. The CDR3 is made up of 18 amino acids. Trimming cost V 4 bases and J 1 base; bases outside gene matches: 10. CDR1 is LNHDA and CDR2 is SQIVND in the germline V gene (reference sequence). Variable domain in full (rest from reference TRBV19 and TRBJ2-3): DGGITQSPKYLFRKEGQNVTLSCEQNLNHDAMYWYRQDPGQGLRLIYYSQIVNDFQKGDIAEGYSVSREKKESFPLTVTSAQKNPTAFYLCASSRSLTSGVGTDTQYFGPGTRLTVL.